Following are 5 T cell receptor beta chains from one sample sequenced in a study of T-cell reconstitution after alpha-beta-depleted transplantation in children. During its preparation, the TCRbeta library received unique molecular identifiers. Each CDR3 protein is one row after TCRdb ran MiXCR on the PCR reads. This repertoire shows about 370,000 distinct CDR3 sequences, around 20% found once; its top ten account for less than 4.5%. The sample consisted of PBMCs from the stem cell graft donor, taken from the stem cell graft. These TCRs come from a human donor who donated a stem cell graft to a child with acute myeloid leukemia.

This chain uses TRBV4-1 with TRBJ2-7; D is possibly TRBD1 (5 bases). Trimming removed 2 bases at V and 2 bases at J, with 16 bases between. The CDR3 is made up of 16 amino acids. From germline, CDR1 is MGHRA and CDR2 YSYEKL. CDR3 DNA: TGCGCCAGCAGCCAATCCCAGGGTCTAACCCCCTACGAGCAGTACTTC. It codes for CASSQSQGLTPYEQYF.

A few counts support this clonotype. The CDR3 coding sequence is TGTGCCAGCACTAGGGGTTCTGAAGCTTTCTTT. This translates into CASTRGSEAFF. The genes are TRBV12-3 or TRBV12-4 and TRBJ1-1, with D possibly TRBD1 on 5 matching bases. There are 11 residues in the CDR3. V was clipped by 7 bases and J by 6 bases, with 9 bases between them.

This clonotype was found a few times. DNA of the CDR3: TGTGCCAGCAGCCAAGTCGTACTAGCGGGAGGCGGGGAGCTGTTTTTT. This gives the protein CASSQVVLAGGGELFF. The chain has TRBV4-2 and TRBJ2-2; 12 bases align to TRBD2. The CDR3 sequence is 16 residues long. Germline V gene data show CDR1 as LGHNA and CDR2 as YNFKEQ. The junction had 4 bases not matched to a gene; V was cut back by 1 base and J by 7 bases.

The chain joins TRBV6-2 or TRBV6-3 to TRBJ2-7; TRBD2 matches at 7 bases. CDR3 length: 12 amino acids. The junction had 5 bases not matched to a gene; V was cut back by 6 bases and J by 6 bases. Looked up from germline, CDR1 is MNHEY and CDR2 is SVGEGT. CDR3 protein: CASSSTSFEQYF. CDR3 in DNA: TGTGCCAGCAGCTCGACTAGCTTCGAGCAGTACTTC.

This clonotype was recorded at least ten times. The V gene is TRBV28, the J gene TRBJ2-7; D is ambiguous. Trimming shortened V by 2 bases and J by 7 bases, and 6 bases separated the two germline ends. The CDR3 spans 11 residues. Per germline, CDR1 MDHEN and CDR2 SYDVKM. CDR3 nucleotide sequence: TGTGCCAGCAGTTTAAGGTGGGAGCAGTACTTC. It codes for CASSLRWEQYF.